The T cell receptor beta chain described here comes from a study of T cells in Graves' hyperthyroidism and ophthalmopathy. Regions amplified from RNA transcripts were the TCR beta CDR3 regions. First-round RT-PCR targeting the TCR CDR3 was performed with the HTBI primer set. TCRdb fed the multiplex PCR reads into MiXCR, producing one record per CDR3 protein. The sample holds around 610,000 distinct CDR3 sequences, roughly 14% seen once. Trimming shortened V by 7 bases and J by 4 bases, and 14 bases separated the two germline ends. The CDR3 totals 14 residues. Germline V gives CDR1 MNHEY, CDR2 SVGEGT. Sample: blood. This receptor was taken from a woman in her thirties or forties with Graves' ophthalmopathy. The gene calls are TRBV6-2 or TRBV6-3 and TRBJ1-5; D remains unclear. In nucleotides, the CDR3 is TGTGCCAGCAAAATAGACACCGATAATCAGCCCCAGCATTTT. Translation gives CASKIDTDNQPQHF.